This T cell receptor (beta chain) was recorded in a study of CXCR3-negative and CXCR3-positive naive CD8 T cells. General observations from the study: Memory CD8+ cells had much lower diversity, and both naive subsets had comparably high diversity. From TRB CDR3 properties, TCR strength was inferred; surface CD5 did not differ between naive subsets.

With respect to this clonotype: Antigen unknown.

It was by 5' RACE with UMI labels that the TRB cDNA libraries were prepared. After re-calling the 5' RACE reads, TCRdb lists one entry per CDR3 protein, DNA absent. Its listing shows under 30,000 distinct CDR3 sequences. The length of the CDR3 is 15 residues. CDR1 and CDR2 from the germline V gene are SQVTM and ANQGSEA. The clonotype comes from a human donor in good health. Some clones in this sample may be carry-over from other donors' samples. Sequences were obtained from memory CD8+ T cells from blood. This chain joins TRBV29-1 and TRBJ2-3; with no DNA, the TCRdb D assignment of TRBD1 cannot be verified. The CDR3 sequence: CSVPFPGGGTDTQYF.